This TCR beta chain was profiled in a study of T-cell memory formation after mild COVID-19. Study-wide results and caveats: CD4/CD8 balance characterized clones contracting day 15 to 85, and CD4+ skew characterized later expanders.

MiXCR was run by TCRdb on the 5' RACE reads, yielding one entry per CDR3 protein. The sample holds a few hundred thousand distinct CDR3 sequences; 25% to 30% are singletons and the top ten take 13%. A word on this clonotype: Its cognate antigen is unknown.

The CDR3 runs 15 residues. After removal of 10 bases from V and 2 bases from J, the junction contained 10 bases not matched to a gene. The sequence came from an adult woman who had mild COVID-19 (a few samples of this study predate the infection). Cell type and time point are not known. Sequenced input: PBMCs or a T cell subset sorted from them (not recorded which). This chain connects TRBV12-3 or TRBV12-4 to TRBJ2-2, with 7 bases fitting TRBD1. The CDR3 coding sequence is TGTGCCACAAAAAACAGGGGATCCAACACCGGGGAGCTGTTTTTT. This sequence encodes CATKNRGSNTGELFF.